This record covers a single T cell receptor beta chain. This entry comes from a study of blood T cell repertoires in COVID-19. Study overall: In each case, the material was cDNA or gDNA derived from T cells, B-cell-depleted T cells, or PBMCs.

TCRdb keeps only in-frame clones here, not all; method: immunoSEQ multiplex PCR. The sample has about 120,000 clones, approximately 90% seen once; the top ten hold less than 2%. This CDR3 has 16 residues. With 1 base clipped from V and 3 bases from J, the junction kept 6 bases outside the gene matches. CDR1 and CDR2 (germline): MGHRA, YSYEKL. The gene calls are TRBV4-1 and TRBJ2-1, with 7 bases fitting TRBD2. This receptor was identified in a human donor with active COVID-19. The donor label of this sample is uncertain. The material sequenced was peripheral blood. In DNA, the CDR3 is TGCGCCAGCAGCCAAGGTTTCCTAGCGGACTACAATGAGCAGTTCTTC. Translation gives CASSQGFLADYNEQFF.